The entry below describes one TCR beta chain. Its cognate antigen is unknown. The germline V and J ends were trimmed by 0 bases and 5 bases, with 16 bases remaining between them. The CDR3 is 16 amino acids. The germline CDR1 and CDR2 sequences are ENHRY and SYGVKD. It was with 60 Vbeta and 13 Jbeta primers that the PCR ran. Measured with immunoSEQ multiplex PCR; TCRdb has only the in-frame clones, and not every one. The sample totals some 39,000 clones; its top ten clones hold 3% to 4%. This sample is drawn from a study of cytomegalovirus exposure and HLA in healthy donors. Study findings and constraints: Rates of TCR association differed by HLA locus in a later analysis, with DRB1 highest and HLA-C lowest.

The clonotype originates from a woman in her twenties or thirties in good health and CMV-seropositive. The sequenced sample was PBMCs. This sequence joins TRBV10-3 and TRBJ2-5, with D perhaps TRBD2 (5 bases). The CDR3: CAISESERGAVETQYF. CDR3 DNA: TGTGCCATCAGTGAGTCTGAACGGGGTGCGGTGGAGACCCAGTACTTC.